The 25 T cell receptor beta chains listed next were all sequenced from one sample in a study of blood T cell repertoires in COVID-19. The protocol was immunoSEQ multiplex PCR, while the TCRdb copy is restricted to in-frame clones and leaves out a portion. The repertoire includes hundreds of thousands of clones, more than 80% of them detected once, and around 3% sits in the top ten. The sequenced sample consisted of peripheral blood. The receptors derive from a woman aged 30 to 39 with COVID-19, enrolled during active disease.

The chain is built from TRBV10-3 and TRBJ2-2; 7 bases line up with TRBD2. The CDR3 runs 11 residues. V dropped 5 bases and J dropped 14; count of bases not matched to a gene: 5. CDR1 is ENHRY, CDR2 SYGVKD, per germline. The CDR3 sequence: CAISSGDRLFF. The CDR3 DNA is TGTGCCATCAGTAGCGGGGATCGACTGTTTTTT.

The chain employs TRBV30 and TRBJ1-5; D remains ambiguous. The CDR3 is made up of 13 amino acids. With 3 bases removed from V and 5 bases from J, the gap between germline ends came to 11 bases. Germline loops: CDR1 GTSNPN, CDR2 SVGIG (reference sequence). The CDR3 bases are TGTGCCTGGAGGGCACAGTGGTATCAGCCCCAGCATTTT. This translates into CAWRAQWYQPQHF.

This chain joins TRBV10-2 and TRBJ1-2; maybe TRBD1 (5 bases). The V end lost 6 bases, the J end lost 5 bases, and 10 bases lay between the germline ends. The germline CDR1 and CDR2 sequences are WSHSY and SAAADI. The CDR3 extends over 12 amino acids. In DNA, the CDR3 is TGCGCCAGCAGCGCGGGGGGGTATGGCTACACCTTC. It is translated as CASSAGGYGYTF.

The chain joins TRBV6-5 to TRBJ1-6; a weak D match, TRBD1 (5 bases). Trimming removed 7 bases at V and 10 bases at J, with 11 bases between. The CDR3 is 12 amino acids. CDR1 MNHEY and CDR2 SVGAGI come from the germline V gene. The CDR3 reads CASTGRESPLHF. CDR3 bases: TGTGCCAGCACCGGCAGGGAATCACCCCTCCACTTT.

This clone was recorded only once. DNA for the CDR3: TGTGCCAGCAGCCCCCGTGAGGGTCCCTACAATGAGCAGTTCTTC. Amino acids: CASSPREGPYNEQFF. This chain joins TRBV7-8 and TRBJ2-1, with D perhaps TRBD2 (5 bases). Germline V gene lookup returns CDR1 SGHVS and CDR2 FQNEAQ. The CDR3 runs 15 residues. Trimming pared 5 bases from V and 2 bases from J, leaving 13 bases between.

This chain connects TRBV7-9 to TRBJ2-5; 9 positions match TRBD1. Unmatched junction bases numbered 12, after V lost 5 bases and J lost 5 bases. This CDR3 is built from 16 residues. Germline lookup yields CDR1 SEHNR and CDR2 FQNEAQ (reference sequence). The CDR3 loop is CASSPPTGGSEETQYF. The CDR3 DNA reads TGTGCCAGCAGCCCCCCCACAGGGGGCTCGGAGGAGACCCAGTACTTC.

The chain carries TRBV2 and TRBJ2-7; D uncertain. Germline values: CDR1 SNHLY, CDR2 FYNNEI. Trimming pared 6 bases from V and 1 base from J, leaving 7 bases between. CDR3 length: 12 residues. The CDR3 reads CASSRSSYEQYF. The CDR3 region has the DNA TGTGCCAGCAGCAGGTCTTCCTACGAGCAGTACTTC. Complete variable domain (other parts from reference TRBV2 and TRBJ2-7): EPEVTQTPSHQVTQMGQEVILRCVPISNHLYFYWYRQILGQKVEFLVSFYNNEISEKSEIFDDQFSVERPDGSNFTLKIRSTKLEDSAMYFCASSRSSYEQYFGPGTRLTVT.

The chain has TRBV19 and TRBJ1-1, with a weak D call TRBD1 (5 bases). CDR1 and CDR2 (germline): LNHDA, SQIVND (reference sequence). With 8 bases removed from V and 4 bases from J, the gap between germline ends came to 11 bases. CDR3 size: 12 residues. CDR3 nucleotides: TGTGCCAGTGGGACTCTGGGCACTGAAGCTTTCTTT. This gives the protein CASGTLGTEAFF.

The chain combines TRBV4-2 with TRBJ2-3; 10 bases fit TRBD2. The V gene end was trimmed by 2 bases and the J gene end by 2 bases; junction bases not matched to a gene: 10. Germline V gene data show CDR1 as LGHNA and CDR2 as YNFKEQ. This CDR3 comprises 18 residues. CDR3 nucleotides: TGTGCCAGCAGCCAAAGCGGGTCCAGCGGGGGGGCCACAGATACGCAGTATTTT. It codes for CASSQSGSSGGATDTQYF.

The J gene is TRBJ2-7, the V gene TRBV28, with 9 bases that match TRBD1. Trimming removed 4 bases from V and 0 bases from J; junction bases left unmatched: 10. CDR1 is MDHEN, CDR2 SYDVKM, per germline. This CDR3 contains 17 residues. In DNA, the CDR3 is TGTGCCAGCAGTTCACAGGGGGCCCGAACTCCCTCCTACGAGCAGTACTTC. Residues: CASSSQGARTPSYEQYF.

This clone was recorded once. This chain links TRBV6-2 or TRBV6-3 with TRBJ2-1; a possible D gene is TRBD2 (5 bases). Germline V gives CDR1 MNHEY, CDR2 SVGEGT. Deletions cut 4 bases from V and 9 bases from J, with 10 bases between. This CDR3 has 12 amino acids. The CDR3 loop reads CASSWTFSEQFF. The CDR3 DNA is TGTGCCAGCAGTTGGACTTTTAGTGAGCAGTTCTTC.

The chain employs TRBV5-1 and TRBJ2-5; 14 bases are shared with TRBD2. The J segment lost 5 bases and the V segment lost 1 base, leaving 1 base of the junction unmatched. Per germline, CDR1 SGHRS and CDR2 YFSETQ. The CDR3 has 15 amino acids. In DNA form, the CDR3 reads TGCGCCAGCAGCTTGAGGACTAGCGGGGGGGAGACCCAGTACTTC. Translated: CASSLRTSGGETQYF. The full variable domain, in which reference TRBV5-1 and TRBJ2-5 provide the parts outside the CDR3, is KAGVTQTPRYLIKTRGQQVTLSCSPISGHRSVSWYQQTPGQGLQFLFEYFSETQRNKGNFPGRFSGRQFSNSRSEMNVSTLELGDSALYLCASSLRTSGGETQYFGPGTRLLVL.

J is TRBJ2-1 and V is TRBV6-4; 12 nucleotides line up with TRBD2. Trimming removed 6 bases from V and 6 bases from J; junction bases left unmatched: 9. The length of the CDR3 is 16 residues. Germline V gene sequence: CDR1 MRHNA, CDR2 SNTAGT. The CDR3 coding sequence is TGTGCCAGCAGCGGGACTAGCGGGCGCCACTTCAATGAGCAGTTCTTC. Translation: CASSGTSGRHFNEQFF.

This clone was recorded once. V gene TRBV2 combines with J gene TRBJ2-3, with 9 bases matching TRBD2. Germline V gives CDR1 SNHLY, CDR2 FYNNEI. The CDR3 consists of 16 residues. V dropped 2 bases and J dropped 3; count of bases not matched to a gene: 6. CDR3 DNA sequence: TGTGCCAGCAGTGAACGCGGGGGGGGTGGTACAGATACGCAGTATTTT. It encodes CASSERGGGGTDTQYF. Full variable domain (outside the CDR3, taken from reference TRBV2 and TRBJ2-3): EPEVTQTPSHQVTQMGQEVILRCVPISNHLYFYWYRQILGQKVEFLVSFYNNEISEKSEIFDDQFSVERPDGSNFTLKIRSTKLEDSAMYFCASSERGGGGTDTQYFGPGTRLTVL.

The chain recombines TRBV19 with TRBJ1-1, with TRBD1 as a possible D gene (6 bases). Germline-derived CDR1 and CDR2 are LNHDA and SQIVND (reference sequence). V was trimmed by 6 bases and J by 9 bases, leaving 14 bases between them. The CDR3 loop spans 12 amino acids. CDR3 sequence: CASRTGPLQAFF. CDR3 coding DNA: TGTGCCAGTAGAACAGGGCCACTCCAAGCTTTCTTT.

This chain joins TRBV28 and TRBJ2-7; 7 nucleotides agree with TRBD2. This CDR3 region has 17 residues. Unmatched junction bases numbered 21, after V lost 6 bases and J lost 7 bases. Per the germline V gene, CDR1 is MDHEN and CDR2 is SYDVKM. This CDR3 reads CASSTLGLAPDGGEQYV. In DNA form, the CDR3 reads TGTGCCAGCAGCACCCTGGGGCTAGCACCGGACGGGGGGGAGCAGTACGTC.

This chain connects TRBV19 to TRBJ2-1, with a tentative D call TRBD2 (7 bases). The CDR3 contains 13 residues. The V end lost 5 bases, the J end lost 12 bases, and 17 bases lay between the germline ends. Germline V CDR1 and CDR2: LNHDA, SQIVND (reference sequence). The CDR3 nucleotides read TGTGCCAGTAGTTCGGACAGTGCGGGAGCGCAGTTCTTC. This gives the protein CASSSDSAGAQFF.

The genes are TRBV6-5 and TRBJ2-1, with 7 bases identical to TRBD2. This CDR3 is built from 13 residues. Per germline, CDR1 MNHEY and CDR2 SVGAGI. Trimming took 5 bases from V and 11 from J; bases not matched to a gene: 9. The DNA of the CDR3 is TGTGCCAGCAGTCAGCCGGGACTACGCAAGCAGTTCTTC. Protein product: CASSQPGLRKQFF.

This sequence joins TRBV25-1 and TRBJ2-1, with a weak D call TRBD1 (5 bases). Germline CDR1 and CDR2: MGHDK and SYGVNS. This CDR3 comprises 16 residues. The V gene lost 0 bases and the J gene lost 3 bases, with 12 bases spanning the gap. The CDR3 DNA reads TGTGCCAGCAGTGAATATGGCAGGGCAGGCTACAATGAGCAGTTCTTC. It codes for CASSEYGRAGYNEQFF. Complete variable domain (other parts from reference TRBV25-1 and TRBJ2-1): EADIYQTPRYLVIGTGKKITLECSQTMGHDKMYWYQQDPGMELHLIHYSYGVNSTEKGDLSSESTVSRIRTEHFPLTLESARPSHTSQYLCASSEYGRAGYNEQFFGPGTRLTVL.

The V gene is TRBV6-5, the J gene TRBJ1-1, with TRBD1 as a possible D gene (6 bases). V gave up 7 bases and J gave up 7 bases, with 16 bases separating them. CDR3 length: 13 amino acids. The V gene's germline CDR1 is MNHEY and CDR2 SVGAGI. The CDR3 is CASNGQKWYEAFF. CDR3 DNA sequence: TGTGCCAGCAATGGACAGAAATGGTATGAAGCTTTCTTT.

The V and J genes are TRBV5-4 and TRBJ2-1, with 8 bases lining up with TRBD2. V lost 3 bases to trimming and J lost 7 bases; unmatched junction nucleotides: 3. The CDR3 has 13 amino acids. The germline V gene has CDR1 SGHNT and CDR2 YYREEE (reference sequence). The CDR3 region has the DNA TGTGCCAGCAGCTCCGGGACTAGTAATGAGCAGTTCTTC. Amino acids: CASSSGTSNEQFF.

In its sample, this clone was seen once. The chain recombines TRBV15 with TRBJ1-1; possibly TRBD1 for D (6 bases). Germline V gene data show CDR1 as LNHNV and CDR2 as YYDKDF (reference sequence). The CDR3 has 14 amino acids. V was trimmed by 2 bases and J by 7 bases, leaving 14 bases between them. CDR3 nucleotides: TGTGCCACCAGCAGACCAGAAGACAGGTTTGAAGCTTTCTTT. As protein: CATSRPEDRFEAFF.

The gene calls are TRBV3-1 (or the pseudogene TRBV3-2) and TRBJ2-1; 14 bases map to TRBD2. CDR1 is LGHDT and CDR2 is YNNKEL in the germline V gene (reference sequence). Trimming took 5 bases from V and 8 from J; bases not matched to a gene: 8. This CDR3 is 16 amino acids long. CDR3 nucleotides: TGTGCCAGCAGCACCGGGACTAGCGGGAGTAGGGATGAGCAGTTCTTC. Translated: CASSTGTSGSRDEQFF.

V and J are TRBV4-3 and TRBJ1-2; 9 nucleotides line up with TRBD1. CDR3 length equals 17 residues. In germline, CDR1 is LGHNA, CDR2 YSLEER. Trimming took 0 bases from V and 6 from J; bases not matched to a gene: 11. The DNA for the CDR3 is TGCGCCAGCAGCCAAGAAGGACCGGGGACAGGGTATCATGGCTACACCTTC. Protein product: CASSQEGPGTGYHGYTF.

In its sample, this clone was seen once. The rearrangement links TRBV2 to TRBJ1-5, with 8 bases aligning to TRBD1. Germline loops: CDR1 SNHLY, CDR2 FYNNEI. The junction had 19 bases not matched to a gene; V was cut back by 9 bases and J by 9 bases. This CDR3 is 16 amino acids long. In DNA, the CDR3 is TGTGCCAGTCTACGGGACAGGTCCGTCGCCGGTGGGCCCCAGCATTTT. It is translated as CASLRDRSVAGGPQHF.